The 14 T cell receptor beta chains listed next were all sequenced from one sample in a study of T-cell memory formation after mild COVID-19. MiXCR, applied by TCRdb to the 5' RACE reads, yields one record per CDR3 protein. The sample contains approximately 150,000 distinct CDR3 sequences, 15% to 20% of which appear only once. The sequencing input was PBMCs or a T cell subset sorted from them (not recorded which). Receptor source: an adult woman who had mild COVID-19 (a few samples of this study predate the infection). Cell type and time point are not known.

This clonotype was observed a few times. At one end the junction does not follow the germline gene, possibly because of a read error. The chain joins TRBV20-1 to TRBJ1-2; 8 bases map to TRBD1. The CDR3 loop spans 10 amino acids. Per the germline V gene, CDR1 is DFQATT and CDR2 is SNEGSKA (reference sequence). CDR3 in amino acids: CSATQGATFF. The CDR3 coding sequence is TGCAGTGCGACCCAGGGGGCGACATTCTTC.

In its sample, this clonotype was seen a few times. The CDR3: CASRTGTDTQYF. Here the CDR3 DNA reads TGTGCCAGCAGGACAGGGACAGATACGCAGTATTTT. The chain is built from TRBV25-1 and TRBJ2-3; 7 positions agree with TRBD1. Trimming removed 6 bases from V and 3 bases from J; junction bases left unmatched: 0. Germline CDR1 reads MGHDK; CDR2 reads SYGVNS. The CDR3 totals 12 residues.

The rearrangement links TRBV12-3 or TRBV12-4 to TRBJ2-1; D is undetermined. Trimming left V 2 bases short and J 1 base short, with 15 bases between. The CDR3 spans 17 residues. For the CDR3, the DNA is TGTGCCAGCAGTTTATCCTATCGGCAGCCTTCCTACAATGAGCAGTTCTTC. Protein product: CASSLSYRQPSYNEQFF.

The gene calls are TRBV5-1 and TRBJ2-7; TRBD1 is a possible D gene (6 bases). Germline loops: CDR1 SGHRS, CDR2 YFSETQ. Trimming removed 1 base at V and 3 bases at J, with 8 bases between. This CDR3 is built from 13 residues. The CDR3, as DNA: TGCGCCAGCAGCTTGAGGGGGTTCTACGAGCAGTACTTC. Translated, it gives CASSLRGFYEQYF.

The V and J genes are TRBV18 and TRBJ1-1; maybe TRBD1 (5 bases). V was trimmed by 2 bases and J by 1 base, leaving 20 bases between them. Germline V gene data show CDR1 as KGHSH and CDR2 as LQKENI. The length of the CDR3 is 18 residues. CDR3: CASSPAYETLRGNTEAFF. The CDR3 DNA sequence: TGTGCCAGCTCACCAGCCTATGAAACCCTAAGGGGGAACACTGAAGCTTTCTTT.

The chain couples TRBV3-1 to TRBJ1-1; no reliable D call. There are 12 residues in the CDR3. CDR1 LGHDT and CDR2 YNNKEL come from the germline V gene (reference sequence). Trimming removed 1 base from V and 3 bases from J, with 3 bases in between. CDR3 DNA sequence: TGTGCCAGCAGCCAAGCAGACACTGAAGCTTTCTTT. This codes for CASSQADTEAFF.

The genes are TRBV9 and TRBJ2-5, with unresolved D. In germline, CDR1 is SGDLS, CDR2 YYNGEE. Trimming left V 4 bases short and J 5 bases short, with 21 bases between. This CDR3 has 16 residues. The CDR3, as DNA: TGTGCCAGCAGCAGTCAACCGACCCCGTCCGGGGAGACCCAGTACTTC. This translates into CASSSQPTPSGETQYF.

The V call is TRBV5-5, the J call TRBJ2-7; 7 bases agree with TRBD1. Germline loops: CDR1 SGHKS, CDR2 YYEKEE (reference sequence). V shed 3 bases, J shed 0 bases, and the junction held 6 bases outside the gene matches. The CDR3 has 15 amino acids. The chain's CDR3 is CASSWGQQPSYEQYF. Written as DNA, the CDR3 is TGTGCCAGCAGCTGGGGACAGCAACCCTCCTACGAGCAGTACTTC.

The genes are TRBV7-2 and TRBJ2-1; D might be TRBD2 (6 bases). This CDR3 has 15 amino acids. The ends were cut back, 3 bases at V and 10 bases at J, with 19 bases in the middle. Per germline, CDR1 SGHTA and CDR2 FQGNSA. DNA of the CDR3: TGTGCCAGCAGCTTCCTAGGCCCCAGCGGGCTGGAGCAGTTCTTC. Translation gives CASSFLGPSGLEQFF.

This clonotype was seen a few times. The chain employs TRBV6-2 or TRBV6-3 and TRBJ2-7; D unclear. In germline, CDR1 is MNHEY, CDR2 SVGEGT. V was clipped by 8 bases and J by 0 bases, with 11 bases between them. The CDR3 is 13 residues long. The CDR3 DNA reads TGTGCCAGCGCAAAGCACAGCTCCTACGAGCAGTACTTC. Residues: CASAKHSSYEQYF.

The gene calls are TRBV5-1 and TRBJ2-3; no clear D. The CDR3 runs to 14 residues. Germline-derived CDR1 and CDR2 are SGHRS and YFSETQ. The V and J ends lost 2 bases and 2 bases respectively, with 9 bases between them. CDR3: CASSLGSYTDTQYF. The CDR3 DNA is TGCGCCAGCAGCTTAGGCAGCTACACAGATACGCAGTATTTT.

This chain links TRBV7-8 with TRBJ1-2; 8 bases agree with TRBD1. The CDR3 totals 15 residues. Germline V lookup: CDR1 SGHVS, CDR2 FQNEAQ. V shed 5 bases and J 7 bases; nucleotides not matched to a gene: 12. CDR3 bases: TGTGCCAGCAGCCTACACCGGACAGGGAAGAGTGGCTACACCTTC. Translation: CASSLHRTGKSGYTF.

V is TRBV6-6 and J is TRBJ2-7, with 7 bases aligning to TRBD1. The CDR3 has 15 residues. The trim removed 6 bases at V and 0 bases at J, leaving 8 bases unmatched. CDR1 and CDR2 from the germline V gene are MNHNY and SVGAGI (reference sequence). The CDR3 nucleotides are TGTGCCAGCAGGGCAGGGGGATCTTACTCCTACGAGCAGTACTTC. It codes for CASRAGGSYSYEQYF.

Here the CDR3 reads CASSPWVQGRSGELFF. Written as DNA, the CDR3 is TGTGCCAGCAGCCCGTGGGTGCAGGGGAGGTCCGGGGAGCTGTTTTTT. This chain links TRBV3-1 with TRBJ2-2; D might be TRBD1 or TRBD2, each matching 6 bases. The CDR3 has 16 residues. In germline, CDR1 is LGHDT, CDR2 YNNKEL (reference sequence). Trimming removed 4 bases at V and 6 bases at J, with 18 bases between. Together with reference TRBV3-1 and TRBJ2-2, the CDR3 gives the full variable domain: DTAVSQTPKYLVTQMGNDKSIKCEQNLGHDTMYWYKQDSKKFLKIMFSYNNKELIINETVPNRFSPKSPDKAHLNLHINSLELGDSAVYFCASSPWVQGRSGELFFGEGSRLTVL.